Listed below are T cell receptor beta chains from one sample, sequenced in a study of cytomegalovirus exposure and HLA in healthy donors. Some clones are missing from TCRdb's copy, which holds only in-frame ones; the method was immunoSEQ multiplex PCR. The table includes over 150,000 clones, about 80% detected once. Specimen: PBMCs. These receptors were obtained from a man younger than 45 in good health and CMV-seropositive. The CDR3 runs from the conserved cysteine through the conserved F or W. D genes are given only for firm matches. Rows may omit the clone size; those that give it use once, few, many or a size class.

>TRBJ1-6|NA|NA|TRBV27
TGTGCCAGCAGTTTATATGGCCAGGGGAATAATTCACCCCTCCACTTT
CASSLYGQGNNSPLHF
>TRBJ1-2|NA|NA|TRBV2
TGTGCCAGCAGTGTTGGCAGGGCGACGGGCGGCTACCCCTTC
CASSVGRATGGYPF
>TRBJ2-7|NA|NA|TRBV5-1
TGCGCCAGCAGCTTGGCTTATGGGAGCTCCTACGAGCAGTACTTC
CASSLAYGSSYEQYF
>TRBJ2-7|TRBD1|NA|TRBV11-2
TGTGCCAGCAGCTCAGACAGGGGGCGCGACGAGCAGTACTTC
CASSSDRGRDEQYF
>TRBJ1-1|NA|NA|TRBV12-5
TGTGCTAGTGGTTTCCTATTAACAGGGAACACTGAAGCTTTCTTT
CASGFLLTGNTEAFF
>TRBJ2-4|TRBD2|once|TRBV4-2
TGTGCCAGCAGCCAAGATGTAAGGTCTAGCGGGAGTAGCGTCAAAAACATTCAGTACTTC
CASSQDVRSSGSSVKNIQYF
>TRBJ2-1|TRBD2|few|TRBV15
TGTGCCACCAGCAGAGTGAGGACTAGCGGGACCAGCTCCTACAATGAGCAGTTCTTC
CATSRVRTSGTSSYNEQFF
>TRBJ2-1|NA|NA|TRBV6-1
TGTGCCAGCAGTGAGGGACATCTATACAATGAGCAGTTCTTC
CASSEGHLYNEQFF
>TRBJ1-1|NA|NA|TRBV7-7
TGTGCTAGCAGCTCTAACAGGGACACTGAAGCTTTCTTT
CASSSNRDTEAFF
>TRBJ2-7|TRBD2|NA|TRBV19
TGTGCCAGTAGTATGGGACTAGTAGGATACGAGCAGTACTTC
CASSMGLVGYEQYF
>TRBJ2-7|TRBD1|NA|TRBV27
TGTGCCAGCAGCCCGAGGGCCGGGACAGGGTCCAACGAGCAGTACTTC
CASSPRAGTGSNEQYF
>TRBJ2-7|TRBD1|NA|TRBV5-1
TGCGCCAGCCGAGCGTTAGGGGGCCGGTACGAGCAGTACTTC
CASRALGGRYEQYF
>TRBJ1-1|TRBD1|few|TRBV5-4
TGTGCCAGCAGCTTCGACAGGGGCACTGAAGCTTTCTTT
CASSFDRGTEAFF
>TRBJ2-7|NA|NA|TRBV4-1
TGCGCCAGCAGCCAAGAACTCCTGTCCGAGCAGTACTTC
CASSQELLSEQYF
>TRBJ1-5|NA|NA|TRBV28
TGTGCCAGCCAACCGGACGGGGGGCATGGGAATCAGCCCCAGCATTTT
CASQPDGGHGNQPQHF
>TRBJ1-2|TRBD1|NA|TRBV6-1
TGTGCCAGCAGTGCCAGGGGGTTGGATGGCTACACCTTC
CASSARGLDGYTF
>TRBJ2-1|TRBD2|NA|TRBV2
TGTGCCAGCAGGTCCCCGGGACTAGCGGACTACAATGAGCAGTTCTTC
CASRSPGLADYNEQFF
>TRBJ2-5|NA|NA|TRBV19
TGTGCCAGTAGTCCCCGGGTCGGTAGCGGAGAGACCCAGTACTTC
CASSPRVGSGETQYF
>TRBJ2-1|NA|NA|TRBV6-5
TGTGCCAGCAGTTCGGGTGGTTCCTACAATGAGCAGTTCTTC
CASSSGGSYNEQFF
>TRBJ2-1|TRBD2|few|TRBV6-5
TGTGCCAGCAGTTCTAGCGGGTTCTCCTACAATGAGCAGTTCTTC
CASSSSGFSYNEQFF
>TRBJ2-3|NA|NA|TRBV30
TGTGCCTGGAGTCAGGACAGCTCTGGCACAGATACGCAGTATTTT
CAWSQDSSGTDTQYF
>TRBJ2-7|NA|NA|TRBV18
TGTGCCAGCTCACCAAGCGGGACACACAGCTCCTACGAGCAGTACTTC
CASSPSGTHSSYEQYF
>TRBJ2-6|NA|NA|TRBV12-5
TGTGCTAGTGGTTTGGGGCAGGGTGACTCTGGGGCCAACGTCCTGACTTTC
CASGLGQGDSGANVLTF